Presented here are 27 T cell receptor beta chains from one specimen sequenced in a study of tumor and adjacent non-tumor tissue in lung cancer. RNA was extracted from bulk tissue without any cell sorting. TCRbeta libraries were built with three rounds of nested PCR, modified from ARM-PCR. TCRdb reanalysed the multiplex PCR reads using MiXCR and keeps one entry per CDR3 protein. Of around 200,000 distinct CDR3 sequences in the sample, 70% to 75% were seen once. Sequenced material: lung tumor tissue. The receptors here all came from a man aged 60 to 75 with non-small cell lung cancer.

Of note for this clonotype: Without the conserved terminal phenylalanine or tryptophan, this CDR3 likely stems from a read error. The rearrangement joins TRBV7-8 to TRBJ1-5; tentative D call: TRBD1 (5 bases). The germline gives CDR1 SGHVS, CDR2 FQNEAQ. The germline V and J ends were trimmed by 5 bases and 6 bases, with 14 bases remaining between them. The CDR3 covers 14 residues. CDR3 loop: CASSAGPLFQPQHL. CDR3 coding DNA: TGTGCCAGCAGCGCGGGACCGCTATTTCAGCCCCAGCATCTT.

This clonotype was observed a handful of times. The rearrangement joins TRBV28 to TRBJ1-6; possibly TRBD1 for D (6 bases). The V gene's germline CDR1 is MDHEN and CDR2 SYDVKM. This CDR3 is 15 amino acids long. The germline V and J ends were trimmed by 5 bases and 10 bases, with 18 bases remaining between them. The CDR3 region is CASSDVQDRRSPLHF. The DNA of the CDR3 is TGTGCCAGCAGTGACGTCCAGGACAGAAGGTCACCCCTCCACTTT.

This clonotype was counted ten times or more. The chain has TRBV29-1 and TRBJ1-2, with TRBD1 as a possible D gene (5 bases). Germline loops: CDR1 SQVTM, CDR2 ANQGSEA. V was clipped by 8 bases and J by 6 bases, with 16 bases between them. The CDR3 totals 12 residues. This chain's CDR3 is CSTSGGGDGYTF. CDR3 DNA: TGCAGCACTTCGGGCGGAGGGGATGGCTACACCTTC. The full variable domain, completed using reference TRBV29-1 and TRBJ1-2, is SAVISQKPSRDICQRGTSLTIQCQVDSQVTMMFWYRQQPGQSLTLIATANQGSEATYESGFVIDKFPISRPNLTFSTLTVSNMSPEDSSIYLCSTSGGGDGYTFGSGTRLTVV.

The chain employs TRBV11-2 and TRBJ2-3, with 7 bases aligning to TRBD2. Trimming removed 3 bases from V and 14 bases from J; junction bases left unmatched: 17. In germline, CDR1 is SGHAT, CDR2 FQNNGV. This CDR3 region has 15 residues. Written as DNA, the CDR3 is TGTGCCAGCAGCTTTTTCCTAGCGGTGGCATATACACGGTATTTT. It specifies CASSFFLAVAYTRYF. The full variable domain, rest sourced from reference TRBV11-2 and TRBJ2-3, is EAGVAQSPRYKIIEKRQSVAFWCNPISGHATLYWYQQILGQGPKLLIQFQNNGVVDDSQLPKDRFSAERLKGVDSTLKIQPAKLEDSAVYLCASSFFLAVAYTRYFGPGTRLTVL.

Concerning this clonotype: A much larger clone is a single base away; this may be a read error. The CDR3 end shows no conserved phenylalanine or tryptophan, and so a read error is likely. This rearrangement joins TRBV20-1 to TRBJ2-1, with D possibly being TRBD1 or TRBD2 (6 bases each). CDR3 length: 13 residues. V lost 6 bases, J lost 3 bases, and 12 bases lay in between. Germline CDR1 reads DFQATT; CDR2 reads SNEGSKA (reference sequence). The CDR3 loop reads CSANGGHYNEQFL. For the CDR3, the DNA is TGCAGTGCCAACGGGGGCCACTACAATGAGCAGTTCTTG.

Of note for this clonotype: This may be a read error, as it is one base from a much larger clone. This chain uses TRBV29-1 with TRBJ1-6; D perhaps matches TRBD1 (5 bases). The V and J ends lost 6 bases and 4 bases respectively, with 10 bases between them. In germline, CDR1 is SQVTM, CDR2 ANQGSEA. This CDR3 spans 13 amino acids. The DNA for the CDR3 is TGCAGCGTCGGGACGCATTATAATTCACCCCTCCACTTT. It encodes CSVGTHYNSPLHF.

This clonotype is a singleton in its sample. It is likely a read error, because the conserved phenylalanine at the end of the CDR3 is missing. It is unclear where the CDR3 begins or ends on the DNA, so no DNA is shown, and the CDR3 is as TCRdb lists it. The chain combines TRBV5-4 with TRBJ1-2; the table's D call, TRBD1, was not checked against the DNA. With termini counted, the CDR3 has 15 amino acids. Per germline, CDR1 SGHNT and CDR2 YYREEE (reference sequence). This chain's CDR3 is CASSLDWGIGKGYTC.

This clonotype has at least ten counts. The chain couples TRBV5-4 to TRBJ1-2; D gene unclear. Trimming left V 2 bases short and J 10 bases short, with 9 bases between. Germline V CDR1 and CDR2: SGHNT, YYREEE (reference sequence). The CDR3 length is 11 residues. In DNA, the CDR3 is TGTGCCAGCAGCTTTTTTGAGATCTACACCTTC. Protein: CASSFFEIYTF.

As concerns this clonotype: Relative to the germline gene, one junction end is altered; a read error may explain this. This chain connects TRBV5-1 to TRBJ1-1; TRBD1 agrees at 7 bases. Germline assignment: CDR1 SGHRS and CDR2 YFSETQ. The CDR3 extends over 14 amino acids. The CDR3 sequence is CASSLGDSRGGGSF. DNA for the CDR3: TGCGCCAGCAGCTTGGGGGACAGTCGTGGAGGGGGTTCCTTT.

Details on this clonotype: One junction end does not reproduce the germline sequence, and a read error may be involved. The rearrangement uses TRBV20-1 and TRBJ2-7; D not resolved. Per germline, CDR1 DFQATT and CDR2 SNEGSKA (reference sequence). The CDR3 spans 13 residues. CDR3 in amino acids: CSARVFNMDEQYF. The CDR3 DNA reads TGCAGCGCTAGAGTGTTTAACATGGACGAGCAGTACTTC.

Turning to this clonotype: A much bigger clone sits one base away, suggesting this may be a read error. This chain uses TRBV29-1 with TRBJ2-3; no clear D. Germline values: CDR1 SQVTM, CDR2 ANQGSEA. The CDR3 is 11 amino acids. DNA for the CDR3: TGCTGCGTACAAAGGGCAGATACGCAGTATTTT. Its translation is CCVQRADTQYF.

The V call is TRBV30, the J call TRBJ1-5; maybe TRBD1 (6 bases). The germline V gene has CDR1 GTSNPN and CDR2 SVGIG (reference sequence). Trimming took off 3 bases at V and 6 bases at J, with 12 bases between the two ends. The CDR3 runs to 13 residues. DNA for the CDR3: TGTGCCTGGAGCGTTGGCAGGGGTCAGCCCCAGCATTTT. Its translation: CAWSVGRGQPQHF.

This clonotype was seen more than once but under ten times. The junction differs from germline at one of its ends, possibly a read error. The chain recombines TRBV29-1 with TRBJ2-2; D tentatively reads TRBD1 or TRBD2 (5 bases each). CDR3 length equals 15 residues. Germline loops: CDR1 SQVTM, CDR2 ANQGSEA. CDR3 bases: TGTAGCGTCAGTGGGACGGTCGCGAACACCGGGGACCTGTTTTTT. This sequence encodes CSVSGTVANTGDLFF.

In regard to this clonotype: A much bigger clone sits one base away, suggesting this may be a read error. The chain employs TRBV11-1 and TRBJ2-2, with TRBD1 matching over 7 bases. This CDR3 contains 16 residues. The V and J ends lost 5 bases and 9 bases, in that order; junction bases with no gene match: 15. The germline CDR1 and CDR2 sequences are SGHAT and FQDESV (reference sequence). The CDR3 sequence: CASSLQTGLQGWELFF. CDR3 sequence (DNA): TGTGCCAGCAGCCTACAGACAGGGCTCCAGGGCTGGGAGCTGTTTTTT.

Worth noting for this clonotype: The junction differs from germline at one of its ends, possibly a read error. The chain carries TRBV12-3 or TRBV12-4 and TRBJ2-3; D may correspond to TRBD1 or TRBD2 (5 bases each). The CDR3 consists of 14 residues. The CDR3 reads CTSSPTRGAGTQYF. Written as DNA, the CDR3 is TGTACCAGCAGTCCGACCCGAGGGGCGGGTACGCAGTATTTT.

Points on this clonotype: One junction end disagrees with the germline gene, perhaps due to a read error. The chain joins TRBV20-1 to TRBJ2-4; weak D call: TRBD2 (7 bases). CDR3 length equals 15 residues. Per the germline V gene, CDR1 is DFQATT and CDR2 is SNEGSKA (reference sequence). CDR3 bases: TGCAGTGCTAGTAAACAAGGGGGGGGATCGGACATTCGGCACTTC. Amino acids: CSASKQGGGSDIRHF.

This clonotype appeared a few times. The junction shows a germline mismatch at one end, possibly a read error. The chain links TRBV20-1 to TRBJ2-3; 11 nucleotides match TRBD1. The CDR3 consists of 20 residues. CDR1 is DFQATT, CDR2 SNEGSKA, per germline (reference sequence). CDR3 sequence (DNA): TGCAGTGTTAGAGTCAGTAGGGGACAGGGGGTAGGACCCCGCACAGATACTCAGTATTTT. It translates to CSVRVSRGQGVGPRTDTQYF.

A few counts support this clonotype. This could be a read error, since a much larger clone is one nucleotide away. The chain links TRBV29-1 to TRBJ1-1; TRBD1 might be the D (5 bases). This CDR3 region has 11 residues. Germline CDR1 SQVTM, CDR2 ANQGSEA. The CDR3 sequence: CIGREGSEAFF. The DNA for the CDR3 is TGCATCGGCAGGGAGGGGTCTGAAGCTTTCTTT.

This sequence joins TRBV11-3 and TRBJ2-1, with 8 nucleotides matching TRBD2. This CDR3 has 15 residues. Losses at the gene ends were 9 bases for V and 7 bases for J; bases not matched to a gene: 14. CDR1 and CDR2 (germline): SGHNT, YENEEA. CDR3 residues: CASSPLGTRGNEQFF. CDR3 DNA: TGTGCCAGTAGTCCTCTTGGGACTAGAGGAAATGAGCAGTTCTTC.

As concerns this clonotype: This clone may be a read error of a much larger clone one base away. The chain recombines TRBV12-3 or TRBV12-4 with TRBJ2-2; D gene ambiguous. This CDR3 has 14 amino acids. V was trimmed by 6 bases and J by 4 bases, leaving 12 bases between them. This CDR3 is CASSLEIGTGELFF. The CDR3 region has the DNA TGTGCCAGCAGCCTTGAGATCGGCACCGGGGAGCTGTTTTTT.

This clonotype was recorded only once. The junction differs from germline at one of its ends, possibly a read error. V is TRBV19 and J is TRBJ2-2; TRBD2 agrees at 9 bases. Germline V CDR1 and CDR2: LNHDA, SQIVND (reference sequence). CDR3 length: 16 residues. CDR3 region: CASSMPRGGATGELVF. The CDR3 DNA is TGTGCCAGTAGTATGCCGCGGGGGGGGGCCACCGGGGAGCTGGTTTTT.

This rearrangement joins TRBV5-4 to TRBJ1-3; unclear D gene. The CDR3 extends over 13 amino acids. V was clipped by 6 bases and J by 7 bases, with 14 bases between them. CDR1 SGHNT and CDR2 YYREEE come from the germline V gene (reference sequence). In nucleotides, the CDR3 is TGTGCCAGCACCGCAAGAAGGGCCAACACCATATATTTT. Translating it yields CASTARRANTIYF.

With respect to this clonotype: Its ends do not fully match the called genes, so a read error is possible. The chain employs TRBV20-1 and TRBJ2-7; perhaps TRBD2 as D (5 bases). This CDR3 has 11 residues. CDR1 DFQATT and CDR2 SNEGSKA come from the germline V gene (reference sequence). The CDR3 region is CNAALDSEQYF. DNA of the CDR3: TGCAATGCTGCCCTGGACTCCGAGCAGTACTTC.

Note on this clonotype: A single base separates this from a much larger clone, so it may be a read error. This rearrangement joins TRBV6-2 or TRBV6-3 to TRBJ2-2, with a possible D match to TRBD2 (5 bases). This CDR3 has 14 amino acids. Per germline, CDR1 MNHEY and CDR2 SVGEGT. The CDR3 DNA follows: TGTGCCAGCAGTTACTCGAGTATACCCGGGGAGCCGTTTTTT. Its protein product is CASSYSSIPGEPFF.

Worth noting for this clonotype: The conserved phenylalanine or tryptophan normally closing the CDR3 is absent here, so this likely arose from a read error. The chain joins TRBV12-3 or TRBV12-4 to TRBJ2-2, with TRBD2 as a possible D gene (7 bases). CDR3 length: 13 amino acids. V lost 3 bases to trimming and J lost 7 bases, with 9 bases between them. CDR3 region: CASSLGGHGELFY. In nucleotides, the CDR3 is TGTGCCAGCAGTTTGGGGGGGCACGGGGAGCTGTTTTAT.

The chain has TRBV11-2 and TRBJ1-2; weak D call: TRBD1 (5 bases). Trimming removed 2 bases from V and 7 bases from J, with 11 bases in between. Germline CDR1 is SGHAT and CDR2 is FQNNGV. The length of the CDR3 is 13 residues. Here the CDR3 DNA reads TGTGCCAGCAGCTTATTAGGGGCTCTTGGCTACACCTTC. Translation gives CASSLLGALGYTF.

This chain links TRBV20-1 with TRBJ1-1; D is perhaps TRBD1 (5 bases). From germline, CDR1 is DFQATT and CDR2 SNEGSKA (reference sequence). This CDR3 region has 15 residues. V lost 3 bases to trimming and J lost 1 base, with 15 bases between them. CDR3 region: CSARDQYRQNTEAFF. Written as DNA, the CDR3 is TGCAGTGCTAGGGATCAATACAGGCAGAACACTGAAGCTTTCTTT.